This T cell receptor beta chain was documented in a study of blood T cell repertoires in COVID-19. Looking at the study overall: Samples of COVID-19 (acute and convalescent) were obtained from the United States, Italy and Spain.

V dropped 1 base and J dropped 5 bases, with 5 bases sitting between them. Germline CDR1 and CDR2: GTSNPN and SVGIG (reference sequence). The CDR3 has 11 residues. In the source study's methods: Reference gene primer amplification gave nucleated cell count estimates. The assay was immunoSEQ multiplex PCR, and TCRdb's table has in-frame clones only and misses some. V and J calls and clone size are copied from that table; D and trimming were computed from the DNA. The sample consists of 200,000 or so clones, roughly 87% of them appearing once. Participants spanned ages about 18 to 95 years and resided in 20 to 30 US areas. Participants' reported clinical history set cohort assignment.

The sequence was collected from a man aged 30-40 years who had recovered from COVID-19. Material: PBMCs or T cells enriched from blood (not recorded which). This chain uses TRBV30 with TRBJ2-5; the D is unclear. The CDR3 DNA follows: TGTGCCTGGAGTGGACTGGAGACCCAGTACTTC. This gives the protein CAWSGLETQYF.